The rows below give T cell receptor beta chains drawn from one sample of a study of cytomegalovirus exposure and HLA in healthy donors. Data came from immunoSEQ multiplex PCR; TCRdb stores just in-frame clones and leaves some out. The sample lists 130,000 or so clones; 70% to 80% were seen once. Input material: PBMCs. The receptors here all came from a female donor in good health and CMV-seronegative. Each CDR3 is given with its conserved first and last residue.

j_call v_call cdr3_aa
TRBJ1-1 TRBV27 CASSSGTGVTEAFF
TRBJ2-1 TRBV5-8 CASSLALASGYNEQFF
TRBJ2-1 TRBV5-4 CASSSRDRDHEQFF
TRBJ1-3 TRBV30 CAWSVEGAGVYSGNTIYF
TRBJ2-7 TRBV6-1 CASTRTSGNSYEQYF
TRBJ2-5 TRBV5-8 CASSLLQGPQETQYF
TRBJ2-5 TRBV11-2 CASSLEGRGETQYF
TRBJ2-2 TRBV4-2 CASSQAAGHPTGELFF
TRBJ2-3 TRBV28 CASSQGLAGPRDTQYF
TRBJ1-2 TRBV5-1 CASSLEGANNYGYTF
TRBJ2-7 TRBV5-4 CASSLEPTDEQYF
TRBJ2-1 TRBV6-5 CASSFTSGRKNEQFF
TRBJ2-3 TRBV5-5 CASSSPGALSTDTQYF
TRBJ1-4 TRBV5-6 CASSLGQVEKLFF
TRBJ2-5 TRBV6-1 CASSRNRAWETQYF
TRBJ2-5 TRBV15 CATSRDKTGLETQYF
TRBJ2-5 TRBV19 CASSAPNQETQYF
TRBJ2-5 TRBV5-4 CASSLRTGVGETQYF
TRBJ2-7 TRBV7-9 CASSSWTSGAPREQYF
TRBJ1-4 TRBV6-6 CASNTGTGVEKLFF
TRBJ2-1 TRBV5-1 CASSLSGLAGGLLAANEQFF
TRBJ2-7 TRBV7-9 CASSLFDAGTYEQYF
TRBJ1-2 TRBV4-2 CASSQVEDRLGYTF
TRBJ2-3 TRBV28 CASSLRKTSGNTDTQYF